The clone carrying this T cell receptor beta chain showed up just a few times. Its cognate antigen is unknown. This specimen belongs to a study of cytomegalovirus exposure and HLA in healthy donors. Study-level points and caveats: In a later analysis, across HLA loci, associated TCR counts were highest for DRB1, lowest for HLA-C.

Use of 60 Vbeta and 13 Jbeta primers characterized the PCR. Here immunoSEQ multiplex PCR was the method, and the copy in TCRdb shows in-frame clones only, minus some. This table holds over 150,000 clones, around 67% found once. The source is a woman between 18 and 29 years old in good health and CMV-seropositive. Sequencing input: PBMCs.

CDR3 amino acids: CANPKRTGTNTGELFF. CDR3 coding DNA: TGTGCCAACCCGAAGAGGACAGGGACGAACACCGGGGAGCTGTTTTTT. V gene TRBV7-2 combines with J gene TRBJ2-2, with 8 bases lining up with TRBD1. Germline V CDR1 and CDR2: SGHTA, FQGNSA. With V trimmed by 10 bases and J by 0 bases, 10 bases remained unmatched. The CDR3 is made up of 16 amino acids.